In its sample, the clone carrying this T cell receptor beta chain was seen a few times. This entry comes from a study of T cell responses to AZD1222 COVID-19 vaccine. The CDR3 spans 14 residues. Trimming pared 3 bases from V and 5 bases from J, leaving 16 bases between. Per the germline V gene, CDR1 is DFQATT and CDR2 is SNEGSKA (reference sequence). Assay: immunoSEQ multiplex PCR; the TCRdb copy retains only in-frame clones and omits some. The data show about 160,000 clones, 90% to 95% seen once. This clonotype was obtained from an adult who received the AZD1222 COVID-19 vaccine. V gene TRBV20-1 combines with J gene TRBJ1-2, with unresolved D. The sample in question was peripheral blood, obtained 28 days after the second AZD1222 dose. CDR3 sequence reads: CSASPRISTYGYTF. The CDR3, as DNA: TGCAGTGCTAGTCCCAGGATCTCGACGTATGGCTACACCTTC.